This is a list of T cell receptor beta chains from one sample in a study of blood T cell repertoires in COVID-19. Measured with immunoSEQ multiplex PCR; TCRdb has only the in-frame clones, and not every one. Of 70,000 or so clones in the sample, 86% were seen once. The sequenced sample was peripheral blood. The receptors come from a man in his 70s with active COVID-19. Both conserved end residues are part of each CDR3. Fields, in order: J gene, clone size, V gene, D gene, CDR3 protein, CDR3 DNA. A D gene is named only where the DNA matches it firmly. A row's size may be missing; if present it is once, few, many or a size class.

j_call: TRBJ2-3
clone_size: NA
v_call: TRBV4-2
d_call: TRBD1
cdr3_aa: CASSQDPGQGSTDTQYF
cdr3_nt: TGTGCCAGCAGCCAAGATCCCGGACAGGGGAGCACAGATACGCAGTATTTT

j_call: TRBJ1-1
clone_size: NA
v_call: TRBV16
d_call: TRBD1
cdr3_aa: CASSPRTGQNTEAFF
cdr3_nt: TGTGCCAGCAGCCCTCGGACAGGCCAGAACACTGAAGCTTTCTTT

j_call: TRBJ2-5
clone_size: NA
v_call: TRBV10-3
d_call: TRBD2
cdr3_aa: CAISAGLAGGQETQYF
cdr3_nt: TGTGCCATCAGTGCGGGGCTAGCGGGAGGTCAAGAGACCCAGTACTTC

j_call: TRBJ1-2
clone_size: NA
v_call: TRBV5-4
d_call: TRBD1
cdr3_aa: CASSTRQGADYGYTF
cdr3_nt: TGTGCCAGCAGCACACGACAGGGAGCGGACTATGGCTACACCTTC

j_call: TRBJ1-2
clone_size: once
v_call: TRBV19
d_call: TRBD1
cdr3_aa: CASSISRTVRQGDGYTF
cdr3_nt: TGTGCCAGTAGTATATCCCGGACAGTCCGGCAGGGGGATGGCTACACCTTC

j_call: TRBJ1-2
clone_size: NA
v_call: TRBV29-1
d_call: TRBD1
cdr3_aa: CSVGPGQGGHGYTF
cdr3_nt: TGCAGCGTTGGTCCGGGACAGGGAGGTCATGGCTACACCTTC

j_call: TRBJ2-3
clone_size: NA
v_call: TRBV6-2/TRBV6-3
d_call: NA
cdr3_aa: CASSYGRDADTQYF
cdr3_nt: TGTGCCAGCAGTTACGGGCGGGACGCAGATACGCAGTATTTT

j_call: TRBJ2-5
clone_size: NA
v_call: TRBV5-1
d_call: TRBD2
cdr3_aa: CASSRGGLAETQYF
cdr3_nt: TGCGCCAGCAGCCGGGGGGGTCTAGCGGAGACCCAGTACTTC

j_call: TRBJ1-2
clone_size: NA
v_call: TRBV7-2
d_call: NA
cdr3_aa: CASSQRGYGYTF
cdr3_nt: TGTGCCAGCAGCCAACGGGGCTATGGCTACACCTTC

j_call: TRBJ2-1
clone_size: NA
v_call: TRBV4-2
d_call: TRBD2
cdr3_aa: CASSQETGTWDYREQFF
cdr3_nt: TGTGCCAGCAGCCAAGAGACCGGGACCTGGGACTACAGGGAGCAGTTCTTC

j_call: TRBJ1-2
clone_size: few
v_call: TRBV11-1
d_call: NA
cdr3_aa: CASSFSGGYGYTF
cdr3_nt: TGTGCCAGCAGCTTCTCCGGGGGCTATGGCTACACCTTC

j_call: TRBJ2-1
clone_size: NA
v_call: TRBV9
d_call: TRBD2
cdr3_aa: CASSAGLAANEQFF
cdr3_nt: TGTGCCAGCAGCGCGGGACTAGCAGCCAATGAGCAGTTCTTC

j_call: TRBJ2-1
clone_size: once
v_call: TRBV5-1
d_call: TRBD2
cdr3_aa: CASSLGSGSYNEQFF
cdr3_nt: TGCGCCAGCAGCTTGGGGAGCGGGAGTTACAATGAGCAGTTCTTC

j_call: TRBJ2-2
clone_size: NA
v_call: TRBV11-2
d_call: TRBD2
cdr3_aa: CASSLDPGLAGNTGELFF
cdr3_nt: TGTGCCAGCAGCTTAGATCCCGGACTAGCGGGGAACACCGGGGAGCTGTTTTTT

j_call: TRBJ2-2
clone_size: NA
v_call: TRBV18
d_call: TRBD2
cdr3_aa: CASSPTQRGNTGELFF
cdr3_nt: TGTGCCAGCTCGCCCACTCAGCGGGGGAACACCGGGGAGCTGTTTTTT

j_call: TRBJ2-5
clone_size: NA
v_call: TRBV28
d_call: TRBD2
cdr3_aa: CASTHGGSGETQYF
cdr3_nt: TGTGCCAGCACCCACGGGGGGAGTGGGGAGACCCAGTACTTC

j_call: TRBJ2-3
clone_size: NA
v_call: TRBV15
d_call: TRBD2
cdr3_aa: CATSRDRPSGQTDNF
cdr3_nt: TGTGCCACCAGCAGAGATCGGCCTAGCGGGCAGACGGATAATTTT

j_call: TRBJ2-1
clone_size: NA
v_call: TRBV9
d_call: NA
cdr3_aa: CASGPLPNDEQFF
cdr3_nt: TGTGCCAGCGGGCCCCTCCCTAACGATGAGCAGTTCTTC

j_call: TRBJ1-5
clone_size: few
v_call: TRBV18
d_call: NA
cdr3_aa: CASGTSGRGQPQHF
cdr3_nt: TGTGCCAGCGGCACCTCGGGTAGGGGTCAGCCCCAGCATTTT

j_call: TRBJ2-3
clone_size: NA
v_call: TRBV5-1
d_call: TRBD2
cdr3_aa: CASRTGTSGTDTQYF
cdr3_nt: TGCGCCAGCAGAACAGGGACTAGCGGCACAGATACGCAGTATTTT

j_call: TRBJ2-3
clone_size: NA
v_call: TRBV18
d_call: NA
cdr3_aa: CASSPHTDTQYF
cdr3_nt: TGTGCCAGCTCACCTCACACAGATACGCAGTATTTT

j_call: TRBJ2-3
clone_size: NA
v_call: TRBV5-1
d_call: TRBD2
cdr3_aa: CASRGGGAADTQYF
cdr3_nt: TGCGCCAGCCGCGGGGGTGGGGCCGCAGATACGCAGTATTTT

j_call: TRBJ2-1
clone_size: once
v_call: TRBV11-1
d_call: TRBD2
cdr3_aa: CASASGLAGANEQFF
cdr3_nt: TGTGCCAGCGCCTCGGGACTAGCGGGAGCCAATGAGCAGTTCTTC

j_call: TRBJ2-3
clone_size: NA
v_call: TRBV5-6
d_call: TRBD2
cdr3_aa: CASSLVSSGGYTQYF
cdr3_nt: TGTGCCAGCAGCTTGGTTTCTAGCGGCGGATATACGCAGTATTTT

j_call: TRBJ2-7
clone_size: NA
v_call: TRBV6-5
d_call: NA
cdr3_aa: CASRATGSDEQYF
cdr3_nt: TGTGCCAGCAGGGCCACAGGGTCCGACGAGCAGTACTTC

j_call: TRBJ2-1
clone_size: NA
v_call: TRBV5-4
d_call: NA
cdr3_aa: CASSLPGPGGEQFF
cdr3_nt: TGTGCCAGCAGCTTGCCGGGCCCAGGAGGCGAGCAGTTCTTC

j_call: TRBJ2-3
clone_size: NA
v_call: TRBV6-5
d_call: TRBD2
cdr3_aa: CASSRPTSVDTQYF
cdr3_nt: TGTGCCAGCAGTCGCCCGACTAGCGTGGATACGCAGTATTTT

j_call: TRBJ2-7
clone_size: NA
v_call: TRBV11-3
d_call: NA
cdr3_aa: CATARGPYEQYF
cdr3_nt: TGTGCCACGGCGCGTGGGCCTTACGAGCAGTACTTC

j_call: TRBJ2-7
clone_size: NA
v_call: TRBV6-6
d_call: TRBD2
cdr3_aa: CASSGGRAYEQYF
cdr3_nt: TGTGCCAGCAGCGGCGGGAGGGCCTACGAGCAGTACTTC

j_call: TRBJ2-5
clone_size: NA
v_call: TRBV3-1/TRBV3-2
d_call: TRBD2
cdr3_aa: CASSHSGSFETQYF
cdr3_nt: TGTGCCAGCAGCCATAGCGGGAGTTTTGAGACCCAGTACTTC

j_call: TRBJ2-6
clone_size: NA
v_call: TRBV27
d_call: TRBD2
cdr3_aa: CASRWTSLPSGANVLTF
cdr3_nt: TGTGCCAGCAGGTGGACTAGCCTCCCCTCTGGGGCCAACGTCCTGACTTTC

j_call: TRBJ1-3
clone_size: NA
v_call: TRBV12-3/TRBV12-4
d_call: NA
cdr3_aa: CASSFAGNTIYF
cdr3_nt: TGTGCCAGCAGTTTCGCGGGAAACACCATATATTTT